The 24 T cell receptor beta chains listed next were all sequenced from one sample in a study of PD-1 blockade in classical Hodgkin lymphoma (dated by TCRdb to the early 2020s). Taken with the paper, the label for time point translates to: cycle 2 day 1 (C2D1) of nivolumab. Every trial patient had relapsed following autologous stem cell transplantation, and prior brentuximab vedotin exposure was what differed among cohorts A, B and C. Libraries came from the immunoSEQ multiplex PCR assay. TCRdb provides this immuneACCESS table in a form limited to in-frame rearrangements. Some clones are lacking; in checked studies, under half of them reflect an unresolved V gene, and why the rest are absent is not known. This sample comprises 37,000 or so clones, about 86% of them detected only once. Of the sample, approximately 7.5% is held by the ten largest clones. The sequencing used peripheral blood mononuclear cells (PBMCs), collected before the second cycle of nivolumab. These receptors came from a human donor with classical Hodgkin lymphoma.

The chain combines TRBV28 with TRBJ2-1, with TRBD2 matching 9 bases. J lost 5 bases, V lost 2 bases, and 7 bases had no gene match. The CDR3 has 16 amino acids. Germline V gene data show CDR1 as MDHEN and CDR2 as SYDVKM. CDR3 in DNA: TGTGCCAGCAGTTTAAGCGGGCTAGCGGGACACAATGAGCAGTTCTTC. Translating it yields CASSLSGLAGHNEQFF.

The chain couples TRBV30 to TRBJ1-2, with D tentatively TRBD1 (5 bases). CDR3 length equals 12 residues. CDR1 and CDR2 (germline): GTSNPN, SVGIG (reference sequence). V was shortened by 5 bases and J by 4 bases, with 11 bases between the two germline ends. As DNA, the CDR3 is TGTGCCTGGGACAGCACGCTCTATGGCTACACCTTC. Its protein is CAWDSTLYGYTF.

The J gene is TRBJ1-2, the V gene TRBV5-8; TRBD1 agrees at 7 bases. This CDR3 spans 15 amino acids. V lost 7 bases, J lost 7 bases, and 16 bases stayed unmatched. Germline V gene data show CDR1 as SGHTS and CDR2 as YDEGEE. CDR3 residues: CASGLTGYYGGGYTF. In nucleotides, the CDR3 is TGTGCCAGCGGATTGACAGGGTATTATGGCGGTGGCTACACCTTC.

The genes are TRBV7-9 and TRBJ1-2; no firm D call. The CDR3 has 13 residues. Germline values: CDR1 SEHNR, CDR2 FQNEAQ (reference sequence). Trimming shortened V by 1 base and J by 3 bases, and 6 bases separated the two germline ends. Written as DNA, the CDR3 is TGTGCCAGCAGCTTAGTGACTGACTATGGCTACACCTTC. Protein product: CASSLVTDYGYTF.

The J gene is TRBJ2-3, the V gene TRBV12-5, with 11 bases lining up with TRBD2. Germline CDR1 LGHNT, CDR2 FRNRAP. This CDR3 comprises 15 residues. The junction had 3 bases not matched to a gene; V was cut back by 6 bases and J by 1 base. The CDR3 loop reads CASGSTSGGTDTQYF. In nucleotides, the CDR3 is TGTGCTAGTGGCTCGACTAGCGGGGGCACAGATACGCAGTATTTT. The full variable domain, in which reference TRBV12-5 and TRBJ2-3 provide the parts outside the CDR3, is DARVTQTPRHKVTEMGQEVTMRCQPILGHNTVFWYRQTMMQGLELLAYFRNRAPLDDSGMPKDRFSAEMPDATLATLKIQPSEPRDSAVYFCASGSTSGGTDTQYFGPGTRLTVL.

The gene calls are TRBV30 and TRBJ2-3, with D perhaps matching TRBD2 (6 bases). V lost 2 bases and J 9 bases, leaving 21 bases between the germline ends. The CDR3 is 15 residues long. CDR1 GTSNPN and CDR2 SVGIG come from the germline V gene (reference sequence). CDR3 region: CAWSPFSGPQGTQYF. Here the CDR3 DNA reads TGTGCCTGGAGTCCATTTAGCGGTCCTCAAGGGACGCAGTATTTT.

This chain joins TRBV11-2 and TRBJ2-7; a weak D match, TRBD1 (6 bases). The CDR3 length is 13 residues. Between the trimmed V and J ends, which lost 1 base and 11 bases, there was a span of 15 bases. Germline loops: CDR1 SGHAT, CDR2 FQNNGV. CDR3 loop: CASSLGFTGPKYF. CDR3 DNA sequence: TGTGCCAGCAGCTTAGGTTTCACAGGGCCCAAGTACTTC.

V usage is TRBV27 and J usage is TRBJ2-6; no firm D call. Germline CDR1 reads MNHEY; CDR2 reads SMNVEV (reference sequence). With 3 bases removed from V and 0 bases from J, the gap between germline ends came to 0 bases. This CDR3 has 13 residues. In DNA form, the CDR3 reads TGTGCCAGCAGTTTCTCTGGGGCCAACGTCCTGACTTTC. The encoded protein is CASSFSGANVLTF.

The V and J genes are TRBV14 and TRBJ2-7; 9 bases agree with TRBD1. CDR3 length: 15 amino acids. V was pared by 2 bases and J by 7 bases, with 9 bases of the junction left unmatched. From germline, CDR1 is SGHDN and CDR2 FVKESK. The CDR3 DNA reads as TGTGCCAGCAGCCAACCGGGACAGGGATCGGGGGAGCAGTACTTC. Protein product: CASSQPGQGSGEQYF. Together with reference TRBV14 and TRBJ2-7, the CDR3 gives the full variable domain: EAGVTQFPSHSVIEKGQTVTLRCDPISGHDNLYWYRRVMGKEIKFLLHFVKESKQDESGMPNNRFLAERTGGTYSTLKVQPAELEDSGVYFCASSQPGQGSGEQYFGPGTRLTVT.

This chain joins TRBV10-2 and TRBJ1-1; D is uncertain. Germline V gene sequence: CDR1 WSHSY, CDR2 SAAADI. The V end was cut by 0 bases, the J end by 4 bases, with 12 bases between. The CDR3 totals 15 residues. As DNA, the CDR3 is TGCGCCAGCAGTGAGTCGATGACCGGGAGCACTGAAGCTTTCTTT. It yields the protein CASSESMTGSTEAFF.

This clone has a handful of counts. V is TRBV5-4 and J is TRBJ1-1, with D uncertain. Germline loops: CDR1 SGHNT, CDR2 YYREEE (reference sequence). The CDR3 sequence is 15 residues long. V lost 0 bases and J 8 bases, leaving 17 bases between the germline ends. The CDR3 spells CASSLVQPAYEEAFF. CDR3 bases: TGTGCCAGCAGCTTGGTCCAGCCAGCCTACGAAGAAGCTTTCTTT.

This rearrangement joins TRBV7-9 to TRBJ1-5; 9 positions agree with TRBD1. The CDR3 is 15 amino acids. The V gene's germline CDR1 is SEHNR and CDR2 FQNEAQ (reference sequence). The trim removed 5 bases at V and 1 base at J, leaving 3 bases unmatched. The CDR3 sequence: CASSVGQGSNQPQHF. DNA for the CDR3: TGTGCCAGCAGCGTGGGACAGGGAAGCAATCAGCCCCAGCATTTT. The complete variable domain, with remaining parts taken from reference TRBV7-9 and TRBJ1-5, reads DTGVSQNPRHKITKRGQNVTFRCDPISEHNRLYWYRQTLGQGPEFLTYFQNEAQLEKSRLLSDRFSAERPKGSFSTLEIQRTEQGDSAMYLCASSVGQGSNQPQHFGDGTRLSIL.

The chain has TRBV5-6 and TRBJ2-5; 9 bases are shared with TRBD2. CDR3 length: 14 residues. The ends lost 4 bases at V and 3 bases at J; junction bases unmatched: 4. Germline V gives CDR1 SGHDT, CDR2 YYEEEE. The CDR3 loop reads CASSVRLAEETQYF. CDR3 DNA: TGTGCCAGCAGCGTACGACTAGCGGAAGAGACCCAGTACTTC. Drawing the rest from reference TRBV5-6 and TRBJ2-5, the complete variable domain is DAGVTQSPTHLIKTRGQQVTLRCSPKSGHDTVSWYQQALGQGPQFIFQYYEEEERQRGNFPDRFSGHQFPNYSSELNVNALLLGDSALYLCASSVRLAEETQYFGPGTRLLVL.

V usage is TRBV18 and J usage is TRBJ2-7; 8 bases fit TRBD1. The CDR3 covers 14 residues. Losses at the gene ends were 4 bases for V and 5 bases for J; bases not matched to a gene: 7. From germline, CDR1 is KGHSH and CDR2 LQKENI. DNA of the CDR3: TGTGCCAGCTCACAGGACAGGGTTGTCAACGAGCAGTACTTC. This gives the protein CASSQDRVVNEQYF.

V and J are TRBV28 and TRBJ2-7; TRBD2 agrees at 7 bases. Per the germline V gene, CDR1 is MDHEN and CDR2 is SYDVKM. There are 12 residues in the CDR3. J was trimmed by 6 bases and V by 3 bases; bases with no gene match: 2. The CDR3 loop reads CASSFGGGEQYF. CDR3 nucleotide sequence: TGTGCCAGCAGTTTTGGCGGGGGCGAGCAGTACTTC.

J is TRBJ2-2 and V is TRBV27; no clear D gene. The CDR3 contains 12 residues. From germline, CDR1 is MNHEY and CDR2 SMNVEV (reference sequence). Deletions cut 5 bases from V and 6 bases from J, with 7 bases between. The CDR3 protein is CASSNGPGELFF. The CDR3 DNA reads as TGTGCCAGCAGTAATGGTCCCGGGGAGCTGTTTTTT.

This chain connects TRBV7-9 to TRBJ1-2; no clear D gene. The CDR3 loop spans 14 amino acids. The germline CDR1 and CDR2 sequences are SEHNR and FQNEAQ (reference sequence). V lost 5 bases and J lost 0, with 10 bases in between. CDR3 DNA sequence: TGTGCCAGCAGCCCTGCCATCACTAACTATGGCTACACCTTC. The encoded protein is CASSPAITNYGYTF. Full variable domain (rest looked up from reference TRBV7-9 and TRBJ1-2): DTGVSQNPRHKITKRGQNVTFRCDPISEHNRLYWYRQTLGQGPEFLTYFQNEAQLEKSRLLSDRFSAERPKGSFSTLEIQRTEQGDSAMYLCASSPAITNYGYTFGSGTRLTVV.

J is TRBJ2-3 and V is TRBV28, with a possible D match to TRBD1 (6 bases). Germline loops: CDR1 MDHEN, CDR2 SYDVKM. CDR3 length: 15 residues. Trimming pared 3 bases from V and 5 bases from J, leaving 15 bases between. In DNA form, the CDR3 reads TGTGCCAGCAGTTTCGGAACAGGGCGGGTAGATACGCAGTATTTT. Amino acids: CASSFGTGRVDTQYF.

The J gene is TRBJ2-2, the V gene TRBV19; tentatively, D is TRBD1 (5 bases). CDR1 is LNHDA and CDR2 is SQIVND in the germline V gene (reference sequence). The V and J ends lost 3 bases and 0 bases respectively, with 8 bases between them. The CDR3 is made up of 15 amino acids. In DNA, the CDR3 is TGTGCCAGTAGTATCCAGGGATCGAACACCGGGGAGCTGTTTTTT. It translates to CASSIQGSNTGELFF.

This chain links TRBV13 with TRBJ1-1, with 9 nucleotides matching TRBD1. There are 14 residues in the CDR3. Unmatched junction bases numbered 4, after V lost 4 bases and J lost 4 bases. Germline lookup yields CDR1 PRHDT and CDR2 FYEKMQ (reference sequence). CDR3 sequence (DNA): TGTGCCAGCAGCTCAGGGACAGGGCCCACTGAAGCTTTCTTT. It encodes CASSSGTGPTEAFF.

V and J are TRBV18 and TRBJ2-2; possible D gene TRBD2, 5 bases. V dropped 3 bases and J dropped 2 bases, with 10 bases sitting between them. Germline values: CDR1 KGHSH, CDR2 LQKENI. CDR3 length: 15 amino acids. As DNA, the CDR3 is TGTGCCAGCTCACCTCTAGCTAGAAACACCGGGGAGCTGTTTTTT. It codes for CASSPLARNTGELFF.

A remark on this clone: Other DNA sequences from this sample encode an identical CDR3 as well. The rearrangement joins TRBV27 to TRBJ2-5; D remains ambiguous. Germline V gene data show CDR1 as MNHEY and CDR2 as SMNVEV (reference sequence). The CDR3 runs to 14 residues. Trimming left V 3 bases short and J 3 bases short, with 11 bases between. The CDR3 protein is CASSFLGGEETQYF. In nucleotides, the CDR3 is TGTGCCAGCAGTTTCTTGGGTGGAGAAGAGACCCAGTACTTC.

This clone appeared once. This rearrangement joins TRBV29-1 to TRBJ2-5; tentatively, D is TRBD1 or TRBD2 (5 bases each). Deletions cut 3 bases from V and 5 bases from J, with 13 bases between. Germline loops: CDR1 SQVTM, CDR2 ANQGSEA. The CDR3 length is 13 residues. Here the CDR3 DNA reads TGCAGCGTTGATCTGGGGACGGGGGAGACCCAGTACTTC. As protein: CSVDLGTGETQYF. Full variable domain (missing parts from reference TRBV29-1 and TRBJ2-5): SAVISQKPSRDICQRGTSLTIQCQVDSQVTMMFWYRQQPGQSLTLIATANQGSEATYESGFVIDKFPISRPNLTFSTLTVSNMSPEDSSIYLCSVDLGTGETQYFGPGTRLLVL.

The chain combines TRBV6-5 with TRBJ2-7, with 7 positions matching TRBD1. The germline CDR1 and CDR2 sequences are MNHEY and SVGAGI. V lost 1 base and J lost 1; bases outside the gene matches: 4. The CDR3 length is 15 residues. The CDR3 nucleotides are TGTGCCAGCAGTTACTTTCGGACAGGATCCTACGAGCAGTACTTC. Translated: CASSYFRTGSYEQYF.